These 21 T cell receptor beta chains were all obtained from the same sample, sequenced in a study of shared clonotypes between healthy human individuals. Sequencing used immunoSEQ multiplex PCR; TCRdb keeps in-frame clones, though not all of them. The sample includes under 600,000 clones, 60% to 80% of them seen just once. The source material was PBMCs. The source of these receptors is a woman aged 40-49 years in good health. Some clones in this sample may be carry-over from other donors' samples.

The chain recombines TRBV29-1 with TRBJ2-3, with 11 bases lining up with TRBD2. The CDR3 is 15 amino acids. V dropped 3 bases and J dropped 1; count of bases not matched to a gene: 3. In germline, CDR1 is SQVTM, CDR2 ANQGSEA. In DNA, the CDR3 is TGCAGCGTTGACACTAGCGGGAGCGGCACAGATACGCAGTATTTT. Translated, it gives CSVDTSGSGTDTQYF.

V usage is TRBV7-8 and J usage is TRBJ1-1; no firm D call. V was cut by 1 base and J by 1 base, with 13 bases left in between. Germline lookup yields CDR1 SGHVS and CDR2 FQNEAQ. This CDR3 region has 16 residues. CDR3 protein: CASSLGSRAQNTEAFF. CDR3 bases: TGTGCCAGCAGCTTAGGTTCGCGGGCTCAGAACACTGAAGCTTTCTTT.

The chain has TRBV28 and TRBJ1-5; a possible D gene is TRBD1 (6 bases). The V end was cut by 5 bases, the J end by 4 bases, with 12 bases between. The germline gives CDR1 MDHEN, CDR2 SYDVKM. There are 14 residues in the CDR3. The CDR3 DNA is TGTGCCAGCAGTACAGGGAGCTTAAATCAGCCCCAGCATTTT. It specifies CASSTGSLNQPQHF.

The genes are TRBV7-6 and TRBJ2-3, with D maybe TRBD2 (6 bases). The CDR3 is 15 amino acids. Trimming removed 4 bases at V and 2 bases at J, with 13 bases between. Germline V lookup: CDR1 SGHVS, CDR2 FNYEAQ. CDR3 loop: CASSSPGLDTDTQYF. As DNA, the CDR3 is TGTGCCAGCAGCTCACCGGGACTTGACACAGATACGCAGTATTTT.

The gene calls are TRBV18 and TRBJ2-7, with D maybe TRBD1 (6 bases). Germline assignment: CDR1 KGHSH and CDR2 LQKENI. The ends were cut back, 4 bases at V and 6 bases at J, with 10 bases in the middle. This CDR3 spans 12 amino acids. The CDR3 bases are TGTGCCAGCTCACAAGACAGGCGCGAGCAGTACTTC. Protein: CASSQDRREQYF. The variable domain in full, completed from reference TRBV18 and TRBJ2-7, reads NAGVMQNPRHLVRRRGQEARLRCSPMKGHSHVYWYRQLPEEGLKFMVYLQKENIIDESGMPKERFSAEFPKEGPSILRIQQVVRGDSAAYFCASSQDRREQYFGPGTRLTVT.

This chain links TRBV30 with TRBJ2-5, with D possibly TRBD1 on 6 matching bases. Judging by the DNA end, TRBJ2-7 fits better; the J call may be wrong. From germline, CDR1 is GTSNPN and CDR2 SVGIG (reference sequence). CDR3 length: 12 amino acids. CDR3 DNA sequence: TGTGCCTGGGGACAGCAGCCCTACGAGCAGTACTTC. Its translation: CAWGQQPYEQYF.

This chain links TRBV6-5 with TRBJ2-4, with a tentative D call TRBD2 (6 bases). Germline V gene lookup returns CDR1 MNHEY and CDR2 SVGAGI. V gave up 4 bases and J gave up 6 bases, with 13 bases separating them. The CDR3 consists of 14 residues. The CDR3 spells CASSSPTRGNIQYF. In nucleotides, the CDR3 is TGTGCCAGCAGTTCACCGACTAGAGGAAACATTCAGTACTTC.

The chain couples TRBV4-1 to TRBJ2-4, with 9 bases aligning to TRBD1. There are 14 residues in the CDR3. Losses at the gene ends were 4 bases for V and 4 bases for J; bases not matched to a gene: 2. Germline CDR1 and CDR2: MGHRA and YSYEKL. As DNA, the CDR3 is TGCGCCAGCAGCCTAGGGACAGGGAAAAACATTCAGTACTTC. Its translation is CASSLGTGKNIQYF.

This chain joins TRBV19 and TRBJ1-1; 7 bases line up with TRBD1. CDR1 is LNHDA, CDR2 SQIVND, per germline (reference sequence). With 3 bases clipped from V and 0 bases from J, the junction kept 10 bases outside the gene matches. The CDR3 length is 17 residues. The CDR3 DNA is TGTGCCAGTAGTATGCGGTCGACAGGGTACATGAACACTGAAGCTTTCTTT. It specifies CASSMRSTGYMNTEAFF.

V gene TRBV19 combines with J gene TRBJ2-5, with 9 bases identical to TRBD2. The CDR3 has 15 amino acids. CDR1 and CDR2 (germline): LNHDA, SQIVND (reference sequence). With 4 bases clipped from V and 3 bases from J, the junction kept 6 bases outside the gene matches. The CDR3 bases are TGTGCCAGTAGTACCCGTCGCGGGAGGGAAGAGACCCAGTACTTC. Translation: CASSTRRGREETQYF.

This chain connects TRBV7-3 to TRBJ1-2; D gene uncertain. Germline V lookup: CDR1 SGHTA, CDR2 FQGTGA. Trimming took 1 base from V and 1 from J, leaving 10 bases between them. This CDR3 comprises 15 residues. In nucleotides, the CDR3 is TGTGCCAGCAGCTTAAGTGGCACCGATAACTATGGCTACACCTTC. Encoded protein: CASSLSGTDNYGYTF.

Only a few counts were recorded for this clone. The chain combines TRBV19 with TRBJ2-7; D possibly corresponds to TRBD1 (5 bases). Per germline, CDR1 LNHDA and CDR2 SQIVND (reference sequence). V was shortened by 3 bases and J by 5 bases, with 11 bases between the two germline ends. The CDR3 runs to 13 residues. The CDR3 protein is CASSIQGGNEQYF. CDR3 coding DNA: TGTGCCAGTAGTATCCAGGGTGGGAACGAGCAGTACTTC.

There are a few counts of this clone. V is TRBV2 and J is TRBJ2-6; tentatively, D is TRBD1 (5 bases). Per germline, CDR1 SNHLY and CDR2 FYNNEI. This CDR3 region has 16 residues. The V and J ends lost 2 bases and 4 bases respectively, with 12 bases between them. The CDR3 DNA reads TGTGCCAGCAGTGAAAGGGCAGGGCACGGGGCCAACGTCCTGACTTTC. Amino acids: CASSERAGHGANVLTF.

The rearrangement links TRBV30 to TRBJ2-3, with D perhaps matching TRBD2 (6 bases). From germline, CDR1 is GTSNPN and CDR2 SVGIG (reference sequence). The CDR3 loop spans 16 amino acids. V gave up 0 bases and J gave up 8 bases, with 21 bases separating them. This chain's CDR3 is CAWSVLGGFSLGTQYF. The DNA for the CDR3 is TGTGCCTGGAGTGTACTGGGGGGATTCTCGCTTGGTACGCAGTATTTT.

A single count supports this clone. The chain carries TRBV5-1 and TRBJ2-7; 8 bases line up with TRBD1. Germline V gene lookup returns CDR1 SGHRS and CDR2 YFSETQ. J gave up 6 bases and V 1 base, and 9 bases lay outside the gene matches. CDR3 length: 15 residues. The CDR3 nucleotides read TGCGCCAGCAGCTTGCCGTCCGGACAGGGAGGCGAGCAGTACTTC. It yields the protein CASSLPSGQGGEQYF.

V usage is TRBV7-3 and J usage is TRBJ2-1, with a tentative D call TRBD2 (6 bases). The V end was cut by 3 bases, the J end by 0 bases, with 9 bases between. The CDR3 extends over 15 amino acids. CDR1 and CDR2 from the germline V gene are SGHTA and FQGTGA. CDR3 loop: CASSFSGDSYNEQFF. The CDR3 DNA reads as TGTGCCAGCAGCTTTTCGGGGGACTCCTACAATGAGCAGTTCTTC. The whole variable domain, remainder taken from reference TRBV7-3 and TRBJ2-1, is GAGVSQTPSNKVTEKGKYVELRCDPISGHTALYWYRQSLGQGPEFLIYFQGTGAADDSGLPNDRFFAVRPEGSVSTLKIQRTERGDSAVYLCASSFSGDSYNEQFFGPGTRLTVL.

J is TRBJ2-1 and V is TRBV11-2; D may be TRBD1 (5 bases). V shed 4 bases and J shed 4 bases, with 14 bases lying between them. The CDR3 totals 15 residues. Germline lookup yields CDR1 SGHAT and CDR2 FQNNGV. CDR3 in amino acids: CASSSREGQYNEQFF. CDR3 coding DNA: TGTGCCAGCAGCTCCAGGGAAGGGCAATACAATGAGCAGTTCTTC.

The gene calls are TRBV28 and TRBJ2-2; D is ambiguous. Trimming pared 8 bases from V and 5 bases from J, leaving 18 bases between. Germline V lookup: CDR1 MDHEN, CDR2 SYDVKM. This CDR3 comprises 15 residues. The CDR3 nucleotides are TGTGCCAGCGCGCCCCCGGAAGCACTTACCGGGGAGCTGTTTTTT. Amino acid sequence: CASAPPEALTGELFF.

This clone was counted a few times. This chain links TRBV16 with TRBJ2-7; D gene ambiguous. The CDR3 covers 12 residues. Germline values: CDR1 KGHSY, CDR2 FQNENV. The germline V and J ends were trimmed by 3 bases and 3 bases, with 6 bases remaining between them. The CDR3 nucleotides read TGTGCCAGCAGCCAGCAAGGCTACGAGCAGTACTTC. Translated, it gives CASSQQGYEQYF.

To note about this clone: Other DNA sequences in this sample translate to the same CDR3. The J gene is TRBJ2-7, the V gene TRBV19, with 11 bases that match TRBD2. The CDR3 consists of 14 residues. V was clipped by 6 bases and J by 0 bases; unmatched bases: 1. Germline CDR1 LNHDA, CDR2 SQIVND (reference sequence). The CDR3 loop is CASRGLAGSYEQYF. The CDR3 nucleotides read TGTGCCAGTAGAGGACTAGCGGGCTCCTACGAGCAGTACTTC. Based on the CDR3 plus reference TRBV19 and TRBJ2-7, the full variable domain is DGGITQSPKYLFRKEGQNVTLSCEQNLNHDAMYWYRQDPGQGLRLIYYSQIVNDFQKGDIAEGYSVSREKKESFPLTVTSAQKNPTAFYLCASRGLAGSYEQYFGPGTRLTVT.

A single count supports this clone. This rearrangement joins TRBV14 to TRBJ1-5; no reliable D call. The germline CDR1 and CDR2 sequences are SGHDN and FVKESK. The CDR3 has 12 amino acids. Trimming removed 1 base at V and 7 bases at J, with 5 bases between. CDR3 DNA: TGTGCCAGCAGCCAAGGGGAACAGCCCCAGCATTTT. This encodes CASSQGEQPQHF.